A single count supports the clone carrying this T cell receptor beta chain. This entry is derived from a study of blood T cell repertoires in COVID-19. Study-wide context: From the United States, Italy and Spain came samples of acute and convalescent COVID-19. Sources were T cells, B-cell-depleted T cells, or PBMCs; the material itself was cDNA or gDNA.

This CDR3 is 10 amino acids long. Per the original data handling: Amplification of reference gene primers was used by the study to estimate nucleated cell counts. Profiled with immunoSEQ multiplex PCR; TCRdb holds only in-frame clones, not every one. V and J calls and clone size are given by that table; D and trimming were obtained from the DNA. The sample carries tens of thousands of clones, about 85% recorded once. Material: peripheral blood. This receptor was identified in a man between 65 and 79 years old with acute or convalescent COVID-19. V is TRBV21-1 and J is TRBJ2-3; TRBD1 is taken as the D call from the table, unchecked against the DNA. TRBV21-1 is noted as a pseudogene. As DNA, the CDR3 is TGTGCCAGCAGCAAAGGGCCCCGGTATTTT. Translation: CASSKGPRYF.